The 26 T cell receptor beta chains below were found in one sample sequenced in a study of blood T cell repertoires in COVID-19. Sequencing used immunoSEQ multiplex PCR; TCRdb keeps in-frame clones, though not all of them. Here the sample spans about 130,000 clones, about 80% being singletons. Sequencing input: peripheral blood. These receptors were obtained from a woman aged 45 to 65 with acute or convalescent COVID-19.

This clone has a count of ten or more. This chain uses TRBV27 with TRBJ2-7, with 11 bases that match TRBD1. The germline V gene encodes CDR1 MNHEY and CDR2 SMNVEV (reference sequence). The CDR3 consists of 16 residues. V gave up 4 bases and J gave up 0 bases; unmatched junction bases: 5. The CDR3 sequence is CASSSPGTGGSYEQYF. CDR3 nucleotides: TGTGCCAGCAGTTCACCCGGGACAGGGGGCTCCTACGAGCAGTACTTC.

This clone showed up just once. The chain uses TRBV3-1 (or the pseudogene TRBV3-2) and TRBJ2-3, with TRBD1 matching 7 bases. The CDR3 is 16 amino acids. Germline CDR1 is LGHDT and CDR2 is YNNKEL (reference sequence). V was pared by 1 base and J by 1 base, with 5 bases of the junction left unmatched. The CDR3 DNA follows: TGTGCCAGCAGCCAAGGACAGGGCGAACGCACAGATACGCAGTATTTT. Protein: CASSQGQGERTDTQYF.

The gene calls are TRBV2 and TRBJ1-1, with unresolved D. This CDR3 region has 11 residues. Between the trimmed V and J ends, which lost 5 bases and 7 bases, there was a span of 8 bases. Germline V gives CDR1 SNHLY, CDR2 FYNNEI. This CDR3 is CASSLAFEAFF. As DNA, the CDR3 is TGTGCCAGCAGTCTCGCGTTTGAAGCTTTCTTT.

CDR3: CASSFTSGTYEQYF. The CDR3 DNA reads TGTGCCAGCAGCTTTACTAGCGGAACCTACGAGCAGTACTTC. The rearrangement links TRBV5-6 to TRBJ2-7; TRBD2 aligns across 8 bases. The J segment lost 2 bases and the V segment lost 2 bases, leaving 3 bases of the junction unmatched. The CDR3 spans 14 residues. Germline CDR1 and CDR2: SGHDT and YYEEEE.

The V and J genes are TRBV3-1 (or the pseudogene TRBV3-2) and TRBJ2-3; 10 bases line up with TRBD2. Losses at the gene ends were 1 base for V and 1 base for J; bases not matched to a gene: 5. CDR3 length: 17 amino acids. In germline, CDR1 is LGHDT, CDR2 YNNKEL (reference sequence). The chain's CDR3 is CASSQALAGVRTDTQYF. In DNA, the CDR3 is TGTGCCAGCAGCCAAGCCCTAGCGGGGGTCCGCACAGATACGCAGTATTTT.

This clone was found once. The rearrangement joins TRBV25-1 to TRBJ1-2; TRBD1 matches 7 bases. V dropped 5 bases and J dropped 6; count of bases not matched to a gene: 6. The CDR3 runs to 13 residues. The germline gives CDR1 MGHDK, CDR2 SYGVNS. In DNA, the CDR3 is TGTGCCAGCAGTAGTTTCAGGGGGGATGGCTACACCTTC. Translation: CASSSFRGDGYTF.

The table lists this clone with a few counts. The V gene is TRBV30, the J gene TRBJ1-5; no reliable D call. Germline V gene lookup returns CDR1 GTSNPN and CDR2 SVGIG (reference sequence). The CDR3 covers 15 residues. The V and J ends lost 4 bases and 0 bases respectively, with 13 bases between them. CDR3 sequence (DNA): TGTGCCTGGACGCCGTCAGGTTATAGCAATCAGCCCCAGCATTTT. It yields the protein CAWTPSGYSNQPQHF.

V gene TRBV3-1 (or the pseudogene TRBV3-2) combines with J gene TRBJ1-2; 7 positions match TRBD1. J was trimmed by 6 bases and V by 2 bases; bases with no gene match: 12. The germline CDR1 and CDR2 sequences are LGHDT and YNNKEL (reference sequence). The CDR3 is 16 amino acids. The CDR3 region has the DNA TGTGCCAGCAGCCAACCCTATCGACAGGGAAAAGATGGCTACACCTTC. It is translated as CASSQPYRQGKDGYTF.

V is TRBV28 and J is TRBJ1-5; possible D gene TRBD1, 5 bases. The CDR3 is 15 residues long. Germline V gene sequence: CDR1 MDHEN, CDR2 SYDVKM. With 7 bases removed from V and 3 bases from J, the gap between germline ends came to 16 bases. The DNA of the CDR3 is TGTGCCAGCATCTCGGTAGCAGGGAACAATCAGCCCCAGCATTTT. Its protein product is CASISVAGNNQPQHF. Looking up the rest from reference TRBV28 and TRBJ1-5 gives the full variable domain: DVKVTQSSRYLVKRTGEKVFLECVQDMDHENMFWYRQDPGLGLRLIYFSYDVKMKEKGDIPEGYSVSREKKERFSLILESASTNQTSMYLCASISVAGNNQPQHFGDGTRLSIL.

V gene TRBV2 combines with J gene TRBJ2-1; 10 bases align to TRBD1. The V gene's germline CDR1 is SNHLY and CDR2 FYNNEI. V shed 1 base and J 8 bases; nucleotides not matched to a gene: 5. The CDR3 runs to 15 residues. CDR3 residues: CASSEEGQGRDEQFF. CDR3 bases: TGTGCCAGCAGTGAAGAGGGACAGGGGAGGGATGAGCAGTTCTTC.

This clone occurred a few times. This chain links TRBV5-1 with TRBJ2-7; 7 positions match TRBD1. The V gene end was trimmed by 0 bases and the J gene end by 5 bases; junction bases not matched to a gene: 2. The CDR3 sequence is 13 residues long. The germline V gene has CDR1 SGHRS and CDR2 YFSETQ. This CDR3 is CASSLDRGHEQYF. The DNA for the CDR3 is TGCGCCAGCAGCTTGGACAGGGGCCACGAGCAGTACTTC.

The chain has TRBV2 and TRBJ1-5, with 8 positions matching TRBD1. Trimming at V came to 4 bases and at J to 2 bases, leaving 10 bases not matched to a gene. This CDR3 region has 17 residues. In germline, CDR1 is SNHLY, CDR2 FYNNEI. DNA for the CDR3: TGTGCCAGCAGTGGAAACAGGGGGGGGCTCGGCAATCAGCCCCAGCATTTT. This encodes CASSGNRGGLGNQPQHF.

This clone was detected a few times. The chain is built from TRBV29-1 and TRBJ2-1; D possibly corresponds to TRBD2 (5 bases). The CDR3 is 16 residues long. Trimming took off 4 bases at V and 5 bases at J, with 21 bases between the two ends. Looked up from germline, CDR1 is SQVTM and CDR2 is ANQGSEA. The CDR3 DNA is TGCAGCGTTGGATTTGCGGGCCATCCACCAAACAATGAGCAGTTCTTC. As protein: CSVGFAGHPPNNEQFF.

This clone showed up just a few times. The chain couples TRBV12-3 or TRBV12-4 to TRBJ1-6; D is possibly TRBD1 (6 bases). V was pared by 4 bases and J by 8 bases, with 9 bases between. The CDR3 spans 13 residues. The DNA for the CDR3 is TGTGCCAGCAGTTGGAAGGGGGATTCACCCCTCCACTTT. Translating gives CASSWKGDSPLHF.

This clone was detected only once. The J gene is TRBJ1-4, the V gene TRBV11-2, with TRBD1 identical over 8 bases. This CDR3 region has 15 residues. Germline CDR1 and CDR2: SGHAT and FQNNGV. The J segment lost 3 bases and the V segment lost 2 bases, leaving 2 bases of the junction unmatched. The CDR3: CASSLMGQANEKLFF. The CDR3 DNA follows: TGTGCCAGCAGCTTAATGGGACAGGCTAATGAAAAACTGTTTTTT.

The chain employs TRBV6-5 and TRBJ2-3, with D perhaps TRBD2 (6 bases). This CDR3 is 15 amino acids long. Germline V gene sequence: CDR1 MNHEY, CDR2 SVGAGI. The V end was cut by 4 bases, the J end by 1 base, with 12 bases between. This CDR3 reads CASSSPSEGTDTQYF. The DNA of the CDR3 is TGTGCCAGCAGTTCTCCTAGCGAAGGCACAGATACGCAGTATTTT.

This chain uses TRBV9 with TRBJ2-2; 12 bases match TRBD2. Germline V CDR1 and CDR2: SGDLS, YYNGEE. The CDR3 is 14 residues long. V trimming: 4 bases; J trimming: 6 bases; junction bases outside the gene matches: 1. The chain's CDR3 is CASSRLAGAGELFF. CDR3 DNA sequence: TGTGCCAGCAGCCGACTAGCGGGGGCCGGGGAGCTGTTTTTT.

This chain links TRBV19 with TRBJ2-7; TRBD2 matches at 7 bases. The CDR3 runs to 14 residues. The V gene's germline CDR1 is LNHDA and CDR2 SQIVND (reference sequence). V was pared by 11 bases and J by 4 bases, with 14 bases of the junction left unmatched. The CDR3 bases are TGTGCCTCGAAAAGCGGGGCCGACTCTTACGAGCAGTACTTC. Protein: CASKSGADSYEQYF.

The chain has TRBV3-1 (or the pseudogene TRBV3-2) and TRBJ1-4; the D gene is possibly TRBD1 (5 bases). Looked up from germline, CDR1 is LGHDT and CDR2 is YNNKEL (reference sequence). V lost 1 base and J lost 9, with 9 bases in between. This CDR3 is 13 amino acids long. CDR3 sequence reads: CASSQADTKKLFF. DNA for the CDR3: TGTGCCAGCAGCCAAGCGGACACTAAAAAACTGTTTTTT.

V usage is TRBV18 and J usage is TRBJ1-2; D gene ambiguous. The V end lost 0 bases, the J end lost 4 bases, and 12 bases lay between the germline ends. Germline V gene sequence: CDR1 KGHSH, CDR2 LQKENI. This CDR3 is built from 15 residues. CDR3 DNA: TGTGCCAGCTCACCACCGGCGCGGGCCCTCTATGGCTACACCTTC. It specifies CASSPPARALYGYTF.

The V gene is TRBV5-1, the J gene TRBJ2-7; 7 positions agree with TRBD1. The trim removed 2 bases at V and 3 bases at J, leaving 5 bases unmatched. The CDR3 spans 14 residues. The V gene's germline CDR1 is SGHRS and CDR2 YFSETQ. CDR3 DNA sequence: TGCGCCAGCAGCTTAAGGGACAGCGGCTACGAGCAGTACTTC. Its protein is CASSLRDSGYEQYF. The full variable domain, rest sourced from reference TRBV5-1 and TRBJ2-7, is KAGVTQTPRYLIKTRGQQVTLSCSPISGHRSVSWYQQTPGQGLQFLFEYFSETQRNKGNFPGRFSGRQFSNSRSEMNVSTLELGDSALYLCASSLRDSGYEQYFGPGTRLTVT.

This clone occurred once. V usage is TRBV27 and J usage is TRBJ1-5; the D gene is possibly TRBD1 (5 bases). The CDR3 loop spans 13 amino acids. The V and J ends lost 4 bases and 4 bases respectively, with 8 bases between them. Per germline, CDR1 MNHEY and CDR2 SMNVEV (reference sequence). The CDR3 region has the DNA TGTGCCAGCAGTTCCAGGGAAAATCAGCCCCAGCATTTT. This translates into CASSSRENQPQHF.

This chain uses TRBV5-6 with TRBJ2-1; 8 nucleotides agree with TRBD1. Germline V CDR1 and CDR2: SGHDT, YYEEEE. This CDR3 is 14 amino acids long. Unmatched junction bases numbered 9, after V lost 7 bases and J lost 6 bases. Here the CDR3 reads CASLRQGLGNEQFF. DNA of the CDR3: TGTGCCAGCCTTAGACAGGGGCTCGGCAATGAGCAGTTCTTC.

A word on this clone: The junction and the germline gene differ at one end; a read error may be behind it. The V gene is TRBV10-3, the J gene TRBJ2-1; possible D gene TRBD1, 6 bases. Per germline, CDR1 ENHRY and CDR2 SYGVKD. The CDR3 has 13 residues. CDR3 DNA sequence: TGTGCCATCAGTGATAGAACACAGGGAACCTCCATCTTC. It codes for CAISDRTQGTSIF.

This chain connects TRBV27 to TRBJ1-5; 7 bases are shared with TRBD1. This CDR3 is 14 amino acids long. J lost 3 bases, V lost 6 bases, and 5 bases had no gene match. Germline assignment: CDR1 MNHEY and CDR2 SMNVEV (reference sequence). The CDR3 bases are TGTGCCAGCAGGCGGGGACAGACCAATCAGCCCCAGCATTTT. Translating it yields CASRRGQTNQPQHF.

The chain combines TRBV6-5 with TRBJ1-3; D ambiguous. V lost 4 bases, J lost 2 bases, and 6 bases lay in between. Germline V gives CDR1 MNHEY, CDR2 SVGAGI. CDR3 length: 13 residues. The CDR3 reads CASSWTAGNTIYF. CDR3 DNA: TGTGCCAGCAGTTGGACTGCTGGAAACACCATATATTTT.